Listed below are T cell receptor beta chains from one sample, sequenced in a study of cytomegalovirus exposure and HLA in healthy donors. Sequencing was performed with immunoSEQ multiplex PCR; in TCRdb, only in-frame clones are kept and a portion is missing. The table has tens of thousands of clones, more than 70% seen once; the top ten hold about 12%. Sequenced input: PBMCs. These receptor sequences come from a woman aged 40-49 years in good health and CMV-seropositive. CDR3s leave out the opening cysteine and the closing phenylalanine or tryptophan.

CDR3 protein,J gene,V gene,CDR3 length
ASSEGTARPIY,TRBJ1-3,TRBV25-1,11
ASSLKMGRGTDTQY,TRBJ2-3,TRBV7-9,14
ASRRTGLGNQPQH,TRBJ1-5,TRBV2,13
ASSLVGGDVTDTQY,TRBJ2-3,TRBV7-8,14
ASSPHKGRTYEQY,TRBJ2-7,TRBV7-2,13
ASSQVLAGGEQF,TRBJ2-1,TRBV4-1,12
ASSSDRVPAIAY,TRBJ2-5,TRBV5-6,12
ASSIIPSFSHNEQF,TRBJ2-1,TRBV19,14
ASSYTLAGNYEQY,TRBJ2-7,TRBV11-1,13
ASSGDPERSPPIEQF,TRBJ2-1,TRBV9,15
ASSYVRGSEQY,TRBJ2-7,TRBV6-5,11
ASSHPRGQGANEQF,TRBJ2-1,TRBV7-6,14
SLADGGETQY,TRBJ2-5,TRBV29-1,10
ASGGGTGGGQPQH,TRBJ1-5,TRBV6-1,13
ASSEGQGQGYSNQPQH,TRBJ1-5,TRBV19,16
AISSSGGYYEQY,TRBJ2-7,TRBV10-3,12
ASSAIYGQETQY,TRBJ2-5,TRBV5-1,12
ASSLGGGRNQPQH,TRBJ1-5,TRBV5-1,13
ASSDSTGTSGQETQY,TRBJ2-5,TRBV10-1,15
ASSLVSGGEETQY,TRBJ2-5,TRBV5-4,13
ASSLVEAGSGYT,TRBJ1-2,TRBV5-1,12
ASSPGQTYEQY,TRBJ2-7,TRBV28,11
ASSLVGPAGYGYT,TRBJ1-2,TRBV5-6,13
ASSSQGVGFEAF,TRBJ1-1,TRBV5-1,12
ASSPRGGGGSEAF,TRBJ1-1,TRBV5-1,13
ASSRRGQETQY,TRBJ2-5,TRBV19,11
ASSIRGYGYT,TRBJ1-2,TRBV19,10
ASSQAGGGETQY,TRBJ2-5,TRBV4-1,12
ASSVVDFAYNEQF,TRBJ2-1,TRBV9,13
ASSLAWQGEQY,TRBJ2-7,TRBV7-6,11
ASSQAWVRDLNQETQY,TRBJ2-5,TRBV4-1,16
ASRPITSGGTDTQY,TRBJ2-3,TRBV4-1,14
AISEPGVNQPQH,TRBJ1-5,TRBV10-3,12
ASSSSLVINTQY,TRBJ2-3,TRBV9,12
ASSSLEQGTTNEKLF,TRBJ1-4,TRBV7-9,15
AISEYLAGGDTEAF,TRBJ1-1,TRBV10-3,14
ASSQGAGEGVGTQY,TRBJ2-3,TRBV4-2,14
ASSGRGTKTSNYGYT,TRBJ1-2,TRBV9,15
ASSGDRLNTIY,TRBJ1-3,TRBV2,11
ASSLAQGAYNEQF,TRBJ2-1,TRBV5-1,13